This T cell receptor beta chain was retrieved from a study of blood T cells in healthy people across ages. This clonotype was seen ten or more times. A second roughly 7 to 12 cycle PCR used barcoded and J-beta primers. TCRdb fed the 5' RACE reads into MiXCR, producing one record per CDR3 protein. The sample consists of roughly 1.5 million distinct CDR3 sequences, about 45% of them appearing once. At least 7 million PBMCs were isolated per sample. J gave up 5 bases and V 3 bases, and 10 bases lay outside the gene matches. This CDR3 has 15 amino acids. Germline V gene data show CDR1 as DFQATT and CDR2 as SNEGSKA (reference sequence).

This clonotype originated in a woman aged 18 to 35 in good health. The chain combines TRBV20-1 with TRBJ2-3; 8 bases align to TRBD2. Sample: blood. Here the CDR3 reads CSARPAQREIDTQYF. CDR3 DNA sequence: TGCAGTGCTAGGCCCGCCCAGCGGGAGATAGATACGCAGTATTTT.